Each of the 27 T cell receptor beta chains below was sequenced from the same sample in a study of T-cell memory formation after mild COVID-19. A single record per CDR3 protein comes from TCRdb applying MiXCR to the 5' RACE reads. The sample lists roughly 200,000 distinct CDR3 sequences, around 16% seen once, with 2% to 2.5% in the top ten. The sample consisted of PBMCs or a T cell subset sorted from them (not recorded which). The receptors shown here come from an adult woman who had mild COVID-19 (a few samples of this study predate the infection). Cell type and time point are not known.

This clonotype was observed a handful of times. The chain joins TRBV18 to TRBJ2-7; the D gene is possibly TRBD1 (6 bases). Deletions cut 3 bases from V and 7 bases from J, with 22 bases between. The CDR3 loop spans 16 amino acids. CDR1 and CDR2 (germline): KGHSH, LQKENI. This CDR3 is CASSPGAWAGPREQYF. CDR3 bases: TGTGCCAGCTCACCGGGGGCGTGGGCAGGGCCACGTGAGCAGTACTTC. The complete variable domain, with remaining parts taken from reference TRBV18 and TRBJ2-7, reads NAGVMQNPRHLVRRRGQEARLRCSPMKGHSHVYWYRQLPEEGLKFMVYLQKENIIDESGMPKERFSAEFPKEGPSILRIQQVVRGDSAAYFCASSPGAWAGPREQYFGPGTRLTVT.

This chain connects TRBV2 to TRBJ1-1; 8 bases are a match to TRBD1. There are 11 residues in the CDR3. Germline V lookup: CDR1 SNHLY, CDR2 FYNNEI. With 5 bases clipped from V and 12 bases from J, the junction kept 5 bases outside the gene matches. DNA of the CDR3: TGTGCCAGCAGTCGCGGGACAGGAACTTTCTTT. Translated: CASSRGTGTFF.

This clonotype was picked up a small number of times. The CDR3: CASSFFHLNTEAFF. The CDR3 coding sequence is TGTGCCAGCAGTTTTTTTCACCTGAACACTGAAGCTTTCTTT. This chain joins TRBV12-3 or TRBV12-4 and TRBJ1-1; D unclear. The CDR3 loop spans 14 amino acids. V lost 3 bases and J lost 0, with 8 bases in between.

This clonotype was detected a few times. The chain combines TRBV5-6 with TRBJ1-2; D remains ambiguous. This CDR3 is 14 amino acids long. The V and J ends lost 0 bases and 2 bases respectively, with 8 bases between them. Germline loops: CDR1 SGHDT, CDR2 YYEEEE. The CDR3 reads CASSLGVSNYGYTF. The CDR3 region has the DNA TGTGCCAGCAGCTTGGGGGTCAGCAACTATGGCTACACCTTC.

The chain carries TRBV12-3 or TRBV12-4 and TRBJ2-1, with 8 positions matching TRBD2. After removal of 3 bases from V and 3 bases from J, the junction contained 1 base not matched to a gene. The CDR3 loop spans 14 amino acids. The CDR3 is CASSLRGVYNEQFF. The CDR3 nucleotides are TGTGCCAGCAGTTTGCGGGGGGTCTACAATGAGCAGTTCTTC.

This clonotype occurred once. The chain carries TRBV5-1 and TRBJ1-1; a weak D match, TRBD1 (6 bases). The germline V and J ends were trimmed by 0 bases and 10 bases, with 13 bases remaining between them. The CDR3 is 13 amino acids. Germline lookup yields CDR1 SGHRS and CDR2 YFSETQ. The CDR3 spells CASSLVRGFIAFF. CDR3 nucleotides: TGCGCCAGCAGCTTGGTCAGGGGATTTATAGCTTTCTTT. Combining the CDR3 with reference TRBV5-1 and TRBJ1-1 gives the whole variable domain KAGVTQTPRYLIKTRGQQVTLSCSPISGHRSVSWYQQTPGQGLQFLFEYFSETQRNKGNFPGRFSGRQFSNSRSEMNVSTLELGDSALYLCASSLVRGFIAFFGQGTRLTVV.

The chain has TRBV10-3 and TRBJ2-1, with 7 bases aligning to TRBD2. Trimming removed 7 bases from V and 6 bases from J; junction bases left unmatched: 9. In germline, CDR1 is ENHRY, CDR2 SYGVKD. CDR3 length: 14 residues. CDR3 region: CAINPAGASNEQFF. The CDR3, as DNA: TGTGCCATCAATCCGGCGGGAGCTAGCAATGAGCAGTTCTTC.

The chain links TRBV7-2 to TRBJ1-1; no clear D gene. CDR1 and CDR2 (germline): SGHTA, FQGNSA. The germline V and J ends were trimmed by 5 bases and 4 bases, with 11 bases remaining between them. The CDR3 is 13 amino acids. As DNA, the CDR3 is TGTGCCAGCAGCACCCGACGGAGCACTGAAGCTTTCTTT. Amino acids: CASSTRRSTEAFF.

The chain links TRBV29-1 to TRBJ2-3; no clear D. V lost 5 bases and J 0 bases, leaving 9 bases between the germline ends. Germline values: CDR1 SQVTM, CDR2 ANQGSEA. This CDR3 is 13 amino acids long. As DNA, the CDR3 is TGCAGCGTTCGAACAGCCAGCACAGATACGCAGTATTTT. This sequence encodes CSVRTASTDTQYF.

This clonotype was seen a few times. The chain employs TRBV20-1 and TRBJ2-1; the D call may be TRBD1 or TRBD2 (5 bases each). The CDR3 is 14 amino acids. Germline CDR1 reads DFQATT; CDR2 reads SNEGSKA (reference sequence). Trimming removed 2 bases at V and 6 bases at J, with 14 bases between. DNA of the CDR3: TGCAGTGCTAGAAACCTCCGGGACCCCAATGAGCAGTTCTTC. Its translation: CSARNLRDPNEQFF.

V gene TRBV9 combines with J gene TRBJ2-5; D may be TRBD2 (5 bases). Germline V gives CDR1 SGDLS, CDR2 YYNGEE. Trimming removed 0 bases from V and 4 bases from J, with 10 bases in between. CDR3 length: 14 residues. The CDR3 region has the DNA TGTGCCAGCAGCGTAGAACCGGGATTAGAGACCCAGTACTTC. The encoded protein is CASSVEPGLETQYF.

V is TRBV29-1 and J is TRBJ2-7; 8 bases map to TRBD1. The CDR3 totals 13 residues. Germline V gene sequence: CDR1 SQVTM, CDR2 ANQGSEA. Trimming removed 7 bases from V and 3 bases from J; junction bases left unmatched: 8. The CDR3 sequence is CSGAQGAGYEQYF. For the CDR3, the DNA is TGCAGCGGAGCCCAGGGGGCGGGCTACGAGCAGTACTTC.

This clonotype was counted a few times. The chain couples TRBV15 to TRBJ2-7, with D perhaps being TRBD1 or TRBD2 (5 bases each). Trimming took 1 base from V and 2 from J, leaving 9 bases between them. The CDR3 covers 14 residues. Germline assignment: CDR1 LNHNV and CDR2 YYDKDF (reference sequence). CDR3: CATSRVQGPYEQYF. DNA of the CDR3: TGTGCCACCAGCAGAGTCCAGGGACCCTACGAGCAGTACTTC.

The chain combines TRBV29-1 with TRBJ1-1; the D gene is possibly TRBD1 (6 bases). The V gene lost 3 bases and the J gene lost 3 bases, with 17 bases spanning the gap. Germline CDR1 and CDR2: SQVTM and ANQGSEA. The CDR3 runs to 15 residues. As DNA, the CDR3 is TGCAGCGTTGATGAAGGGGGGCAGTGGGACACTGAAGCTTTCTTT. It specifies CSVDEGGQWDTEAFF.

For this clonotype: At one end the junction does not follow the germline gene, possibly because of a read error. The chain employs TRBV30 and TRBJ1-1, with D uncertain. The V gene's germline CDR1 is GTSNPN and CDR2 SVGIG (reference sequence). This CDR3 has 13 residues. DNA for the CDR3: TGTGCCTGGAGTGCAGGAGGGTACACTGAAGCTTTATTT. It translates to CAWSAGGYTEALF.

This clonotype was seen a few times. The chain has TRBV7-9 and TRBJ2-7, with 8 bases aligning to TRBD1. Germline V gives CDR1 SEHNR, CDR2 FQNEAQ (reference sequence). The junction had 7 bases not matched to a gene; V was cut back by 5 bases and J by 1 base. This CDR3 region has 15 residues. CDR3 residues: CASSPDRVRSYEQYF. CDR3 nucleotides: TGTGCCAGCAGCCCGGACAGGGTTCGGTCCTACGAGCAGTACTTC.

This clonotype has just a few counts. This chain joins TRBV14 and TRBJ2-3; possible D gene TRBD2, 6 bases. The CDR3 contains 11 residues. V lost 6 bases and J 8 bases, leaving 9 bases between the germline ends. CDR1 is SGHDN and CDR2 is FVKESK in the germline V gene. The CDR3 loop reads CASSSGVTQYF. For the CDR3, the DNA is TGTGCCAGCAGTTCGGGGGTTACGCAGTATTTT.

This clonotype was observed a handful of times. The rearrangement links TRBV7-9 to TRBJ2-1; 9 bases map to TRBD2. The CDR3 length is 15 residues. Germline V gives CDR1 SEHNR, CDR2 FQNEAQ (reference sequence). Losses at the gene ends were 6 bases for V and 8 bases for J; bases not matched to a gene: 11. The CDR3 sequence: CASRVRRLAEDEQFF. CDR3 in DNA: TGTGCCAGCAGGGTTCGACGACTAGCGGAGGATGAGCAGTTCTTC.

As for this clonotype: A much larger clone differs from this one at a single base, so this may be a read error. This chain uses TRBV5-6 with TRBJ2-7, with D unresolved. CDR3 size: 14 residues. Germline assignment: CDR1 SGHDT and CDR2 YYEEEE. CDR3 amino acids: CACSFGRSSLEQYF. DNA for the CDR3: TGTGCCTGCAGCTTTGGACGGTCTTCATTAGAGCAGTACTTC.

In this sample, this clonotype turned up a few times. V usage is TRBV6-5 and J usage is TRBJ2-1; TRBD1 is a possible D gene (6 bases). V was shortened by 2 bases and J by 5 bases, with 13 bases between the two germline ends. The CDR3 contains 15 residues. Per germline, CDR1 MNHEY and CDR2 SVGAGI. The CDR3 loop is CASSYGQPRNNEQFF. In DNA, the CDR3 is TGTGCCAGCAGTTACGGACAGCCGAGGAACAATGAGCAGTTCTTC.

The chain uses TRBV4-3 and TRBJ2-1, with 10 nucleotides matching TRBD1. V was clipped by 3 bases and J by 9 bases; unmatched bases: 17. This CDR3 has 18 residues. Germline V gene sequence: CDR1 LGHNA, CDR2 YSLEER. CDR3 amino acids: CASSHLVSDRGHGGEQFF. DNA for the CDR3: TGCGCCAGCAGCCACCTCGTTTCCGACAGGGGGCATGGAGGTGAGCAGTTCTTC.

This clonotype came up many times. The chain carries TRBV6-2 or TRBV6-3 and TRBJ2-7, with 13 bases fitting TRBD2. The CDR3 has 15 residues. J was trimmed by 2 bases and V by 7 bases; bases with no gene match: 5. Germline CDR1 reads MNHEY; CDR2 reads SVGEGT. CDR3: CASTSTSGRAYEQYF. CDR3 coding DNA: TGTGCCAGCACCTCCACTAGCGGGAGGGCCTACGAGCAGTACTTC.

The chain uses TRBV24-1 and TRBJ2-1; TRBD2 aligns across 7 bases. Per germline, CDR1 KGHDR and CDR2 SFDVKD. CDR3 length equals 17 residues. V lost 3 bases to trimming and J lost 4 bases; unmatched junction nucleotides: 11. CDR3 region: CATSDLVRGRGYNEQFF. In DNA, the CDR3 is TGTGCCACCAGTGATCTAGTCCGAGGGAGGGGTTACAATGAGCAGTTCTTC.

V gene TRBV12-3 or TRBV12-4 combines with J gene TRBJ2-1; D may be TRBD2 (5 bases). This CDR3 comprises 12 residues. The ends were cut back, 7 bases at V and 10 bases at J, with 14 bases in the middle. In DNA, the CDR3 is TGTGCCAGCACCTCGGGGTTAGGCGAGCAGTTCTTC. This encodes CASTSGLGEQFF.

The V call is TRBV20-1, the J call TRBJ1-3; 9 bases agree with TRBD1. This CDR3 contains 13 residues. Germline V gene sequence: CDR1 DFQATT, CDR2 SNEGSKA (reference sequence). With V trimmed by 6 bases and J by 4 bases, 4 bases remained unmatched. The CDR3 spells CSARQGVGNTIYF. CDR3 nucleotides: TGCAGTGCCCGACAGGGGGTGGGAAACACCATATATTTT.

CDR3 in amino acids: CASSRQGTNQPQHF. In nucleotides, the CDR3 is TGTGCCAGCAGCCGACAGGGAACTAATCAGCCCCAGCATTTT. The chain uses TRBV2 and TRBJ1-5; TRBD1 aligns across 7 bases. The CDR3 sequence is 14 residues long. With V trimmed by 6 bases and J by 4 bases, 6 bases remained unmatched. Germline assignment: CDR1 SNHLY and CDR2 FYNNEI.

The rearrangement joins TRBV7-2 to TRBJ2-1; a weak D match, TRBD1 (6 bases). CDR1 SGHTA and CDR2 FQGNSA come from the germline V gene. The CDR3 has 16 amino acids. Trimming stripped 2 bases from V and 10 bases from J, with 21 bases between. The CDR3 region has the DNA TGTGCCAGCAGCTTAAGTCTGGGCTATCGTAGGGGGGAGCAGTTCTTC. Amino acid sequence: CASSLSLGYRRGEQFF.